The 32 T cell receptor beta chains in this list originate from one sample, sequenced in a study of identical twins. TCRdb itself ran the 5' RACE reads through MiXCR, one entry per CDR3 protein. The table has around 230,000 distinct CDR3 sequences, less than 10% seen once. Material for sequencing was memory (CD45RO+) T cells sorted from blood. The receptors were gathered from a woman between 18 and 29 years old in good health.

The sample holds a few counts of this clonotype. The chain links TRBV5-4 to TRBJ2-1; 8 nucleotides line up with TRBD2. This CDR3 has 16 residues. Trimming cost V 4 bases and J 8 bases; bases outside gene matches: 14. The germline CDR1 and CDR2 sequences are SGHNT and YYREEE (reference sequence). The CDR3 loop is CASSPGGSGNAYEQFF. Here the CDR3 DNA reads TGTGCCAGCAGCCCCGGGGGTAGCGGGAACGCATATGAGCAGTTCTTC. Based on the CDR3 plus reference TRBV5-4 and TRBJ2-1, the full variable domain is ETGVTQSPTHLIKTRGQQVTLRCSSQSGHNTVSWYQQALGQGPQFIFQYYREEENGRGNFPPRFSGLQFPNYSSELNVNALELDDSALYLCASSPGGSGNAYEQFFGPGTRLTVL.

The chain combines TRBV2 with TRBJ2-5; D ambiguous. V gave up 5 bases and J gave up 2 bases, with 15 bases separating them. This CDR3 is built from 15 residues. Germline CDR1 SNHLY, CDR2 FYNNEI. CDR3 protein: CASSLMGQRQETQYF. The CDR3 region has the DNA TGTGCCAGCAGTTTAATGGGCCAGCGACAAGAGACCCAGTACTTC.

The rearrangement joins TRBV2 to TRBJ1-1; TRBD1 agrees at 7 bases. Germline V lookup: CDR1 SNHLY, CDR2 FYNNEI. There are 16 residues in the CDR3. V was pared by 7 bases and J by 1 base, with 12 bases of the junction left unmatched. In DNA, the CDR3 is TGTGCCAGCATGAGAGGGACAGCAAGCGCGAACACTGAAGCTTTCTTT. It specifies CASMRGTASANTEAFF.

This clonotype was counted ten times or more. The chain uses TRBV12-3 or TRBV12-4 and TRBJ1-3, with D unresolved. V lost 3 bases and J 0 bases, leaving 0 bases between the germline ends. The CDR3 runs to 12 residues. CDR3 region: CASSFSGNTIYF. The DNA for the CDR3 is TGTGCCAGCAGTTTCTCTGGAAACACCATATATTTT.

This clonotype was counted a few times. V is TRBV20-1 and J is TRBJ1-2; 7 bases are shared with TRBD1. The CDR3 is 14 amino acids. V lost 5 bases, J lost 4 bases, and 10 bases stayed unmatched. Per the germline V gene, CDR1 is DFQATT and CDR2 is SNEGSKA (reference sequence). The CDR3 is CSAPSGGLGYGYTF. DNA for the CDR3: TGCAGTGCTCCTTCAGGGGGTTTGGGCTATGGCTACACCTTC.

This clonotype was detected only a few times. The rearrangement joins TRBV20-1 to TRBJ1-5, with D possibly matching TRBD1 (6 bases). The CDR3 has 13 amino acids. Germline V gene data show CDR1 as DFQATT and CDR2 as SNEGSKA (reference sequence). V was clipped by 2 bases and J by 8 bases, with 13 bases between them. The CDR3 DNA follows: TGCAGTGCTAGACAGGGGATAATCAAGCCCCAGCATTTT. Translating it yields CSARQGIIKPQHF.

The table lists this clonotype with many counts. The rearrangement joins TRBV6-5 to TRBJ1-2; D is unclear. V was shortened by 0 bases and J by 2 bases, with 7 bases between the two germline ends. CDR1 is MNHEY and CDR2 is SVGAGI in the germline V gene. CDR3 length equals 14 residues. The CDR3 is CASSYSEINYGYTF. CDR3 sequence (DNA): TGTGCCAGCAGTTACTCGGAGATAAACTATGGCTACACCTTC.

In its sample, this clonotype was seen a few times. CDR3 in DNA: TGTGCCAGCAGCGTAACTCCCCACAAGAAAGACGAGCAGTACTTC. Translated, it gives CASSVTPHKKDEQYF. This chain links TRBV9 with TRBJ2-7; no reliable D call. Germline V CDR1 and CDR2: SGDLS, YYNGEE. The CDR3 extends over 15 amino acids. Trimming took off 1 base at V and 5 bases at J, with 16 bases between the two ends.

This clonotype appeared a few times. The J gene is TRBJ2-7, the V gene TRBV18; no firm D call. This CDR3 is 15 amino acids long. Trimming removed 6 bases at V and 2 bases at J, with 17 bases between. Germline CDR1 and CDR2: KGHSH and LQKENI. CDR3 region: CASSAIRISTYEQYF. CDR3 DNA sequence: TGTGCCAGCTCCGCTATCCGAATATCGACCTACGAGCAGTACTTC. The full variable domain, in which reference TRBV18 and TRBJ2-7 provide the parts outside the CDR3, is NAGVMQNPRHLVRRRGQEARLRCSPMKGHSHVYWYRQLPEEGLKFMVYLQKENIIDESGMPKERFSAEFPKEGPSILRIQQVVRGDSAAYFCASSAIRISTYEQYFGPGTRLTVT.

The chain links TRBV11-3 to TRBJ2-7; the match to TRBD1 covers 8 bases. This CDR3 is built from 15 residues. Germline lookup yields CDR1 SGHNT and CDR2 YENEEA. V lost 7 bases, J lost 0 bases, and 8 bases stayed unmatched. CDR3 loop: CASNAGTGFSYEQYF. The CDR3 DNA follows: TGTGCCAGCAACGCCGGGACAGGATTCTCCTACGAGCAGTACTTC.

This clonotype was seen many times. The chain links TRBV3-1 to TRBJ2-7; 7 bases fit TRBD2. The CDR3 has 14 residues. Trimming removed 1 base from V and 2 bases from J; junction bases left unmatched: 2. Per germline, CDR1 LGHDT and CDR2 YNNKEL (reference sequence). The chain's CDR3 is CASSQGGGTYEQYF. CDR3 sequence (DNA): TGTGCCAGCAGCCAAGGCGGGGGAACCTACGAGCAGTACTTC.

The chain joins TRBV7-2 to TRBJ2-7; D remains unclear. The CDR3 covers 14 residues. V was cut by 2 bases and J by 3 bases, with 11 bases left in between. CDR1 SGHTA and CDR2 FQGNSA come from the germline V gene. DNA for the CDR3: TGTGCCAGCAGCTTATCAGCAGTTTTCTACGAGCAGTACTTC. This gives the protein CASSLSAVFYEQYF.

This clonotype has a handful of counts. The chain couples TRBV6-1 to TRBJ2-5; D is unresolved. CDR1 and CDR2 (germline): MNHNS, SASEGT. The CDR3 has 15 amino acids. Trimming removed 3 bases from V and 4 bases from J, with 15 bases in between. The CDR3 DNA reads TGTGCCAGCAGTGACACAGCTTCCTTGGGAGAGACCCAGTACTTC. This codes for CASSDTASLGETQYF.

The rearrangement links TRBV6-1 to TRBJ2-5, with a weak D call TRBD2 (6 bases). Germline CDR1 is MNHNS and CDR2 is SASEGT. V shed 5 bases and J shed 4 bases, with 17 bases lying between them. The CDR3 loop spans 15 amino acids. This chain's CDR3 is CASSRERRVGETQYF. The CDR3 nucleotides read TGTGCCAGCAGTCGTGAGAGGAGGGTAGGAGAGACCCAGTACTTC.

The genes are TRBV30 and TRBJ1-2, with D unclear. In germline, CDR1 is GTSNPN, CDR2 SVGIG (reference sequence). V lost 0 bases and J lost 4, with 6 bases in between. The CDR3 has 12 residues. The CDR3 protein is CAWSVETYGYTF. The DNA of the CDR3 is TGTGCCTGGAGTGTAGAGACCTATGGCTACACCTTC. The full variable domain, completed using reference TRBV30 and TRBJ1-2, is SQTIHQWPATLVQPVGSPLSLECTVEGTSNPNLYWYRQAAGRGLQLLFYSVGIGQISSEVPQNLSASRPQDRQFILSSKKLLLSDSGFYLCAWSVETYGYTFGSGTRLTVV.

The rearrangement links TRBV7-2 to TRBJ2-3; 7 bases are shared with TRBD2. The junction had 5 bases not matched to a gene; V was cut back by 3 bases and J by 5 bases. The CDR3 covers 14 residues. CDR1 and CDR2 (germline): SGHTA, FQGNSA. For the CDR3, the DNA is TGTGCCAGCAGCTTCGGCGGGAGCGGAGATACGCAGTATTTT. Protein sequence: CASSFGGSGDTQYF.

This clonotype appeared many times. This chain connects TRBV29-1 to TRBJ2-3, with D hard to call. Per the germline V gene, CDR1 is SQVTM and CDR2 is ANQGSEA. The CDR3 has 12 amino acids. The ends were cut back, 2 bases at V and 0 bases at J, with 3 bases in the middle. The CDR3 reads CSVETSTDTQYF. CDR3 nucleotide sequence: TGCAGCGTTGAAACTAGCACAGATACGCAGTATTTT.

This clonotype was detected a few times. V is TRBV2 and J is TRBJ1-1; weak D call: TRBD1 (6 bases). V was cut by 4 bases and J by 7 bases, with 10 bases left in between. Germline V gene lookup returns CDR1 SNHLY and CDR2 FYNNEI. This CDR3 has 12 residues. The CDR3 DNA is TGTGCCAGCAGTGCCAGGACAGTTGAAGCTTTCTTT. Translation gives CASSARTVEAFF.

CDR3 loop: CATSDTTGLGPDTQYF. The CDR3 DNA sequence: TGTGCCACCAGTGACACGACAGGCCTGGGGCCAGATACGCAGTATTTT. V is TRBV24-1 and J is TRBJ2-3; possible D gene TRBD1, 6 bases. The V gene's germline CDR1 is KGHDR and CDR2 SFDVKD. Between the trimmed V and J ends, which lost 4 bases and 4 bases, there was a span of 17 bases. CDR3 length: 16 amino acids.

This clonotype was found a few times. The rearrangement links TRBV6-5 to TRBJ2-2; TRBD2 matches at 11 bases. V lost 2 bases, J lost 3 bases, and 5 bases stayed unmatched. The germline gives CDR1 MNHEY, CDR2 SVGAGI. The CDR3 contains 17 residues. This CDR3 is CASSYQRLAGYTGELFF. CDR3 nucleotides: TGTGCCAGCAGTTACCAGAGACTAGCGGGATACACCGGGGAGCTGTTTTTT.

The CDR3 DNA reads TGTGCCAGCAGCTTATACCGCTACGAGCAGTACTTC. Amino acids: CASSLYRYEQYF. The chain has TRBV7-2 and TRBJ2-7; D is undetermined. The CDR3 covers 12 residues. Germline V gene data show CDR1 as SGHTA and CDR2 as FQGNSA. The V end was cut by 2 bases, the J end by 3 bases, with 5 bases between.

The chain carries TRBV5-1 and TRBJ1-1; a weak D match, TRBD1 (6 bases). Germline V CDR1 and CDR2: SGHRS, YFSETQ. The CDR3 totals 14 residues. The V and J ends lost 3 bases and 7 bases respectively, with 16 bases between them. Here the CDR3 reads CASSWEGGGFEAFF. The CDR3 nucleotides read TGCGCCAGCAGCTGGGAGGGGGGCGGTTTTGAAGCTTTCTTT.

The chain joins TRBV20-1 to TRBJ2-2; weak D call: TRBD2 (6 bases). V was shortened by 6 bases and J by 5 bases, with 16 bases between the two germline ends. Germline V lookup: CDR1 DFQATT, CDR2 SNEGSKA (reference sequence). This CDR3 region has 14 residues. The CDR3 protein is CSARPSGETGELFF. CDR3 in DNA: TGCAGTGCCAGGCCCTCGGGGGAGACCGGGGAGCTGTTTTTT.

This clonotype was seen many times. The rearrangement joins TRBV5-1 to TRBJ2-1, with D unclear. The CDR3 has 13 amino acids. From germline, CDR1 is SGHRS and CDR2 YFSETQ. The V and J ends lost 4 bases and 6 bases respectively, with 11 bases between them. The CDR3 DNA is TGCGCCAGCAGCGCAGGCATCCCCAATGAGCAGTTCTTC. Amino acid sequence: CASSAGIPNEQFF.

This clonotype came up many times. V and J are TRBV7-9 and TRBJ2-2; weak D call: TRBD2 (6 bases). The germline CDR1 and CDR2 sequences are SEHNR and FQNEAQ (reference sequence). Trimming removed 2 bases from V and 5 bases from J, with 15 bases in between. The CDR3 is 16 amino acids. CDR3 sequence reads: CASSLTPGEGTGELFF. The CDR3 nucleotides are TGTGCCAGCAGCTTAACTCCGGGAGAGGGGACCGGGGAGCTGTTTTTT. Full variable domain (missing parts from reference TRBV7-9 and TRBJ2-2): DTGVSQNPRHKITKRGQNVTFRCDPISEHNRLYWYRQTLGQGPEFLTYFQNEAQLEKSRLLSDRFSAERPKGSFSTLEIQRTEQGDSAMYLCASSLTPGEGTGELFFGEGSRLTVL.

V usage is TRBV6-1 and J usage is TRBJ2-7, with D possibly TRBD2 on 6 matching bases. Trimming took off 5 bases at V and 0 bases at J, with 17 bases between the two ends. Germline assignment: CDR1 MNHNS and CDR2 SASEGT. The CDR3 consists of 16 residues. CDR3 DNA: TGTGCCAGCAGTCGGGGGTCGGTAAGGAGCTCCTACGAGCAGTACTTC. It encodes CASSRGSVRSSYEQYF.

This clonotype was seen repeatedly, ten times or more. V usage is TRBV20-1 and J usage is TRBJ2-7; D possibly corresponds to TRBD2 (6 bases). This CDR3 spans 15 amino acids. Per germline, CDR1 DFQATT and CDR2 SNEGSKA (reference sequence). The V gene lost 3 bases and the J gene lost 4 bases, with 19 bases spanning the gap. The CDR3 DNA sequence: TGCAGTGCTAGGGGGGACTCCTCGGGTTTGTACGAGCAGTACTTC. It is translated as CSARGDSSGLYEQYF.

V and J are TRBV19 and TRBJ2-3; maybe TRBD1 (6 bases). V lost 3 bases to trimming and J lost 4 bases, with 8 bases between them. CDR3 size: 13 residues. In germline, CDR1 is LNHDA, CDR2 SQIVND (reference sequence). CDR3: CASSITGSDTQYF. CDR3 in DNA: TGTGCCAGTAGTATTACAGGGTCAGATACGCAGTATTTT.

This clonotype turned up a few times. The gene calls are TRBV18 and TRBJ2-1; TRBD2 aligns across 8 bases. V lost 0 bases, J lost 9 bases, and 10 bases stayed unmatched. This CDR3 is built from 16 residues. Germline assignment: CDR1 KGHSH and CDR2 LQKENI. The CDR3 DNA reads as TGTGCCAGCTCACCACCGGGAGCGGGGGTGTTAGGTGAGCAGTTCTTC. Protein sequence: CASSPPGAGVLGEQFF.

The rearrangement joins TRBV12-5 to TRBJ2-7; D tentatively fits TRBD1 or TRBD2 (5 bases each). Trimming pared 1 base from V and 6 bases from J, leaving 19 bases between. The CDR3 consists of 16 residues. The germline CDR1 and CDR2 sequences are LGHNT and FRNRAP. CDR3 DNA: TGTGCTAGTGGTTTGGCCGCCGGGACGGGGATTCGCGAGCAGTACTTC. Translation: CASGLAAGTGIREQYF.

The chain employs TRBV20-1 and TRBJ1-1, with D tentatively TRBD1 (5 bases). Germline CDR1 is DFQATT and CDR2 is SNEGSKA (reference sequence). V gave up 0 bases and J gave up 6 bases, with 17 bases separating them. There are 15 residues in the CDR3. The CDR3 here is CSARDLGSGVPEAFF. The CDR3 DNA sequence: TGCAGTGCTAGAGATCTCGGCTCGGGGGTCCCTGAAGCTTTCTTT.

This clonotype was found many times. CDR3 coding DNA: TGCGCCAGCAGCTTGGGGGGAGGCAACGAGCAGTACTTC. Protein product: CASSLGGGNEQYF. The genes are TRBV5-1 and TRBJ2-7, with TRBD2 as a possible D gene (6 bases). V was pared by 0 bases and J by 5 bases, with 9 bases between. Germline CDR1 is SGHRS and CDR2 is YFSETQ. The CDR3 contains 13 residues.